The sequence of this TCR beta chain was determined in a study of blood T cells in healthy people across ages. Germline values: CDR1 MNHNY, CDR2 SVGAGI (reference sequence). The CDR3 sequence is 14 residues long. V lost 0 bases to trimming and J lost 8 bases, with 11 bases between them. The study's findings and limits: Older individuals had lower TCR beta diversity per million T cells (the decline was roughly linear).

Sample-barcoded 5' priming and a J-beta primer mix drove a second PCR of about 7 to 11 cycles. A single record per CDR3 protein comes from TCRdb applying MiXCR to the 5' RACE reads. The sample holds about 1.1 million distinct CDR3 sequences, roughly two fifths seen once. This clonotype was observed a few times. What it recognizes is unknown. Healthy Caucasians from Russia aged about 6 to 90 served as donors. A minimum of 6 micrograms of total RNA was extracted per sample. The source material was blood. The clonotype originates from a man between 18 and 35 years old in good health. V usage is TRBV6-6 and J usage is TRBJ2-1; no firm D call. CDR3 sequence (DNA): TGTGCCAGCAGTTACTCCGCAGGCTATGATGAGCAGTTCTTC. Translated, it gives CASSYSAGYDEQFF.